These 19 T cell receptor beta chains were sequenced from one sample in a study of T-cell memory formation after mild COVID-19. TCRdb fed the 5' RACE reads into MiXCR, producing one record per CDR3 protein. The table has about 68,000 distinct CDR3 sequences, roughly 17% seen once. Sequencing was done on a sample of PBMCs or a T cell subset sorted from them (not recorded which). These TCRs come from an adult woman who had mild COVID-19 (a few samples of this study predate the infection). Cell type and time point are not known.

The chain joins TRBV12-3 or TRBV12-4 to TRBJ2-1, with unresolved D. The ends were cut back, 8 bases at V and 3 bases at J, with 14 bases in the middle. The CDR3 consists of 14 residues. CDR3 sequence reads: CASLSLESYNEQFF. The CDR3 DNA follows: TGTGCCAGCCTCAGTTTAGAAAGCTACAATGAGCAGTTCTTC.

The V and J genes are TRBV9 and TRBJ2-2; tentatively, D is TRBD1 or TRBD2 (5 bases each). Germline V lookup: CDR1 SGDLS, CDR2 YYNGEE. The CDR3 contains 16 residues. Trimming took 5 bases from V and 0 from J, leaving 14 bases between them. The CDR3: CASSLRDGSNTGELFF. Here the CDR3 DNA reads TGTGCCAGCAGTCTCCGGGACGGCTCGAACACCGGGGAGCTGTTTTTT.

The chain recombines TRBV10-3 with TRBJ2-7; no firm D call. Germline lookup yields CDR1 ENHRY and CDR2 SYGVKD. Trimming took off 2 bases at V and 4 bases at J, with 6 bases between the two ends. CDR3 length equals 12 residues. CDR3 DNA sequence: TGTGCCATCAGTGAGGGGATTTACGAGCAGTACTTC. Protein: CAISEGIYEQYF.

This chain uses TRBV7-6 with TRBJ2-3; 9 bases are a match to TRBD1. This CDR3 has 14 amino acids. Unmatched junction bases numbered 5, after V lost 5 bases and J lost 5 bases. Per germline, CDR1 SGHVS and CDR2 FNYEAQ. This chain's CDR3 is CASSLTGGKDTQYF. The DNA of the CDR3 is TGTGCCAGCAGCCTGACAGGGGGGAAAGATACGCAGTATTTT. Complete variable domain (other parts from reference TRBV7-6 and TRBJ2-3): GAGVSQSPRYKVTKRGQDVALRCDPISGHVSLYWYRQALGQGPEFLTYFNYEAQQDKSGLPNDRFSAERPEGSISTLTIQRTEQRDSAMYRCASSLTGGKDTQYFGPGTRLTVL.

CDR3 in DNA: TGCAGTGCGGGTCAGGGGGAATGGGAAAAACTGTTTTTT. This gives the protein CSAGQGEWEKLFF. The chain has TRBV20-1 and TRBJ1-4; TRBD1 aligns across 7 bases. The CDR3 is made up of 13 amino acids. The junction had 9 bases not matched to a gene; V was cut back by 6 bases and J by 8 bases. Germline V gene lookup returns CDR1 DFQATT and CDR2 SNEGSKA (reference sequence).

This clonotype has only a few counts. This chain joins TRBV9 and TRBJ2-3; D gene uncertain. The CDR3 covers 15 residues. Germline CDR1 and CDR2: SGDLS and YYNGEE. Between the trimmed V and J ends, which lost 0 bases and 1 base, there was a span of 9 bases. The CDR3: CASSVGGGGTDTQYF. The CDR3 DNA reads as TGTGCCAGCAGCGTAGGCGGTGGTGGCACAGATACGCAGTATTTT.

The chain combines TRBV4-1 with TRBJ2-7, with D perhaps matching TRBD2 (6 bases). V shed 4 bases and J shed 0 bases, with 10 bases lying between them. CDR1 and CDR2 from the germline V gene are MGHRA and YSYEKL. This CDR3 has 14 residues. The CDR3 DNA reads TGCGCCAGCAGCCCGTGGAGGGACTCCTACGAGCAGTACTTC. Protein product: CASSPWRDSYEQYF.

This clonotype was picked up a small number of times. This chain's CDR3 is CASSISGSGTDTQYF. The CDR3 bases are TGTGCCAGCAGTATAAGCGGGAGCGGGACAGATACGCAGTATTTT. The chain is built from TRBV7-3 and TRBJ2-3; 8 bases match TRBD2. V trimming: 6 bases; J trimming: 3 bases; junction bases outside the gene matches: 8. Germline V lookup: CDR1 SGHTA, CDR2 FQGTGA. There are 15 residues in the CDR3.

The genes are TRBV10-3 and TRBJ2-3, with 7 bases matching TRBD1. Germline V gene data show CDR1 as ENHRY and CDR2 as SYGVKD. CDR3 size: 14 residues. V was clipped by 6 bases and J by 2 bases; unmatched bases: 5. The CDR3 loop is CAISGDSYTDTQYF. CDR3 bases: TGTGCCATCAGCGGGGACAGTTACACAGATACGCAGTATTTT.

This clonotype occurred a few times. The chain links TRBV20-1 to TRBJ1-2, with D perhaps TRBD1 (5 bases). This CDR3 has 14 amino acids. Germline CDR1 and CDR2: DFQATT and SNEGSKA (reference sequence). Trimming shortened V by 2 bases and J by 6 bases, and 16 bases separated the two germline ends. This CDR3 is CSARPDGGWDGYTF. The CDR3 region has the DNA TGCAGTGCTAGACCGGACGGGGGTTGGGATGGCTACACCTTC.

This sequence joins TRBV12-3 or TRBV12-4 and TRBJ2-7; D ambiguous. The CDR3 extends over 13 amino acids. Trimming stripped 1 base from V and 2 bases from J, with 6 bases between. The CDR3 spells CASSLGPTYEQYF. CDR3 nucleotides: TGTGCCAGCAGTTTAGGACCAACCTACGAGCAGTACTTC.

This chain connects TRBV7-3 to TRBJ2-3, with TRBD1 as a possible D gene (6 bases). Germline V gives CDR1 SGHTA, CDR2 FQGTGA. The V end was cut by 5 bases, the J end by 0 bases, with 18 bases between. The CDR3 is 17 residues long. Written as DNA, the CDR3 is TGTGCCAGCAGCCAGATCACAGGGTTACCTAGCACAGATACGCAGTATTTT. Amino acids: CASSQITGLPSTDTQYF.

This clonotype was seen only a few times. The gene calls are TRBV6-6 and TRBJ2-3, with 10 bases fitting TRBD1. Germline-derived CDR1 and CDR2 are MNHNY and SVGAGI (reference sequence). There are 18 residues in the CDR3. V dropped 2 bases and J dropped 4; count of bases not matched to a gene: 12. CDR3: CASSYTKTGGEKADTQYF. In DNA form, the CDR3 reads TGTGCCAGCAGTTACACTAAGACAGGGGGCGAGAAGGCAGATACGCAGTATTTT.

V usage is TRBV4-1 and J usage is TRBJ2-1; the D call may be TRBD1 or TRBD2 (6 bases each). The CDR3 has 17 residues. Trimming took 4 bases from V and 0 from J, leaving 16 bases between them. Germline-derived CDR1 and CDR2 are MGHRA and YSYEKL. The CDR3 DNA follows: TGCGCCAGCAGCCCAACTCTAGGGGGGCCCTCCTACAATGAGCAGTTCTTC. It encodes CASSPTLGGPSYNEQFF.

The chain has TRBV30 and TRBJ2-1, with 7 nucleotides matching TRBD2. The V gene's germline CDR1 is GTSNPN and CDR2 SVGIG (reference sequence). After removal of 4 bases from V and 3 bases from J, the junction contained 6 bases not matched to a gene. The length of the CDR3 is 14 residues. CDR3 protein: CAWKSGENYNEQFF. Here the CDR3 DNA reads TGTGCCTGGAAGAGCGGGGAAAACTACAATGAGCAGTTCTTC.

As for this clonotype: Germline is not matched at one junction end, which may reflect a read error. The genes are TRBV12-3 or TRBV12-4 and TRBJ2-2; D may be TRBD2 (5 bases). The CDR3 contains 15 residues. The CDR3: CASSPETLGTGEMFF. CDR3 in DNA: TGTGCCAGCAGTCCTGAGACCCTGGGCACCGGGGAGATGTTTTTT.

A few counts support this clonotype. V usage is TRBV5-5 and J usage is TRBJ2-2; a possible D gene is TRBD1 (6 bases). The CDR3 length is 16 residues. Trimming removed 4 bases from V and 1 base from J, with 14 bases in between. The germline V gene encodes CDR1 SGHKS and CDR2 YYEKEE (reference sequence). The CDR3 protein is CASSPRTVGNTGELFF. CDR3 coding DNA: TGTGCCAGCAGCCCTAGGACAGTCGGGAACACCGGGGAGCTGTTTTTT.

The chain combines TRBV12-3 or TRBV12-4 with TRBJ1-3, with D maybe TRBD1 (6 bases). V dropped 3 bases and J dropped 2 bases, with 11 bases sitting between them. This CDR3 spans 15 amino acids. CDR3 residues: CASSFNRAAGNTIYF. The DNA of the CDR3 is TGTGCCAGCAGTTTCAACAGGGCGGCTGGAAACACCATATATTTT.

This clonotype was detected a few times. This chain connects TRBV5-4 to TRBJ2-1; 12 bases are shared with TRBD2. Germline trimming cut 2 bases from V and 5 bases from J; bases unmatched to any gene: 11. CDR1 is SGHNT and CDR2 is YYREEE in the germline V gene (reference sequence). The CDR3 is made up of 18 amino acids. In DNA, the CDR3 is TGTGCCAGCAGCTTTCGCACCCTAGCGGGAGGGCCCAACAATGAGCAGTTCTTC. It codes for CASSFRTLAGGPNNEQFF.